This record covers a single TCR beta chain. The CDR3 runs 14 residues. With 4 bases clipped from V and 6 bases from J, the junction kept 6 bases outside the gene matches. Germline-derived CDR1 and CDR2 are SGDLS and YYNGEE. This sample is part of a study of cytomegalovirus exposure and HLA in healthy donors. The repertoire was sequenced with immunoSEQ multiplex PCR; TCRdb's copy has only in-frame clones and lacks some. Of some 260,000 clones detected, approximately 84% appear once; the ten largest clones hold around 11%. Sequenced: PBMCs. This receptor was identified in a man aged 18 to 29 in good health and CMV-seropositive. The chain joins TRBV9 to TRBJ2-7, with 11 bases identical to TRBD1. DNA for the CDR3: TGTGCCAGCAGCCCGGACAGGGGGCCACGCGAGCAGTACTTC. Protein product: CASSPDRGPREQYF.